Listed here are 18 T cell receptor beta chains from one sample, sequenced in a study of blood T cell repertoires in COVID-19. TCRdb's copy holds only in-frame clones and misses some; the assay was immunoSEQ multiplex PCR. The data show about 59,000 clones, with roughly 87% seen just once and approximately 5.1% held by the top ten. The sequenced sample consisted of peripheral blood. The receptors stem from a man at least 80 years old in a cohort sampled during active COVID-19.

The chain combines TRBV25-1 with TRBJ2-1; D ambiguous. The CDR3 spans 16 residues. Germline V gene data show CDR1 as MGHDK and CDR2 as SYGVNS. V dropped 1 base and J dropped 0 bases, with 10 bases sitting between them. CDR3 region: CASSELSLSSYNEQFF. CDR3 sequence (DNA): TGTGCCAGCAGTGAATTAAGCCTTAGCTCCTACAATGAGCAGTTCTTC.

This sequence joins TRBV5-1 and TRBJ2-3; maybe TRBD1 (6 bases). Trimming took off 3 bases at V and 1 base at J, with 9 bases between the two ends. The CDR3 sequence is 14 residues long. Germline CDR1 is SGHRS and CDR2 is YFSETQ. The CDR3 here is CASSSGDRTDTQYF. CDR3 coding DNA: TGCGCCAGCAGCTCAGGGGACCGCACAGATACGCAGTATTTT. The whole variable domain, filled in from reference TRBV5-1 and TRBJ2-3, reads KAGVTQTPRYLIKTRGQQVTLSCSPISGHRSVSWYQQTPGQGLQFLFEYFSETQRNKGNFPGRFSGRQFSNSRSEMNVSTLELGDSALYLCASSSGDRTDTQYFGPGTRLTVL.

V is TRBV24-1 and J is TRBJ2-3; D remains unclear. The CDR3 is made up of 14 amino acids. Trimming stripped 3 bases from V and 0 bases from J, with 6 bases between. Germline V gene lookup returns CDR1 KGHDR and CDR2 SFDVKD. CDR3 bases: TGTGCCACCAGTGATGCCCGGAGCACAGATACGCAGTATTTT. It encodes CATSDARSTDTQYF.

The chain is built from TRBV19 and TRBJ1-5; tentative D call: TRBD1 (5 bases). This CDR3 has 16 residues. V dropped 4 bases and J dropped 2 bases, with 15 bases sitting between them. In germline, CDR1 is LNHDA, CDR2 SQIVND (reference sequence). The CDR3 loop reads CASSKGYGGGNQPQHF. In DNA form, the CDR3 reads TGTGCCAGTAGTAAGGGCTACGGGGGTGGCAATCAGCCCCAGCATTTT.

The genes are TRBV10-1 and TRBJ1-1; D uncertain. This CDR3 contains 12 residues. The germline gives CDR1 WNHNN, CDR2 SYGVQD (reference sequence). With 10 bases removed from V and 3 bases from J, the gap between germline ends came to 12 bases. The DNA for the CDR3 is TGCGCCACCCCAAGGGAGGACACTGAAGCTTTCTTT. It is translated as CATPREDTEAFF.

The rearrangement links TRBV7-2 to TRBJ1-6; 7 nucleotides align to TRBD1. Trimming removed 3 bases from V and 6 bases from J; junction bases left unmatched: 8. The CDR3 totals 16 residues. Per the germline V gene, CDR1 is SGHTA and CDR2 is FQGNSA. DNA for the CDR3: TGTGCCAGCAGCTTTGACAGGGAGCGTAGTAATTCACCCCTCCACTTT. As protein: CASSFDRERSNSPLHF.

This clone was found once. The chain is built from TRBV19 and TRBJ2-1; a possible D gene is TRBD2 (5 bases). CDR1 LNHDA and CDR2 SQIVND come from the germline V gene (reference sequence). The CDR3 is 12 amino acids. V was pared by 5 bases and J by 7 bases, with 9 bases between. This CDR3 reads CASSPSGNEQFF. CDR3 coding DNA: TGTGCCAGTAGTCCCTCGGGAAATGAGCAGTTCTTC. The full variable domain, completed using reference TRBV19 and TRBJ2-1, is DGGITQSPKYLFRKEGQNVTLSCEQNLNHDAMYWYRQDPGQGLRLIYYSQIVNDFQKGDIAEGYSVSREKKESFPLTVTSAQKNPTAFYLCASSPSGNEQFFGPGTRLTVL.

This rearrangement joins TRBV11-2 to TRBJ2-7, with D possibly TRBD1 on 6 matching bases. V was pared by 5 bases and J by 0 bases, with 11 bases between. Germline V gene sequence: CDR1 SGHAT, CDR2 FQNNGV. The CDR3 runs to 14 residues. This CDR3 is CASSVRDTSYEQYF. The CDR3 nucleotides are TGTGCCAGCAGCGTCCGGGACACCTCCTACGAGCAGTACTTC. The entire variable domain, with the rest obtained from reference TRBV11-2 and TRBJ2-7, is as follows: EAGVAQSPRYKIIEKRQSVAFWCNPISGHATLYWYQQILGQGPKLLIQFQNNGVVDDSQLPKDRFSAERLKGVDSTLKIQPAKLEDSAVYLCASSVRDTSYEQYFGPGTRLTVT.

This chain connects TRBV5-4 to TRBJ2-5; 11 bases fit TRBD2. J lost 4 bases, V lost 4 bases, and 6 bases had no gene match. Germline V gene data show CDR1 as SGHNT and CDR2 as YYREEE (reference sequence). This CDR3 contains 15 residues. The CDR3 DNA reads TGTGCCAGCAGCCATGGGACTAGCGGTGGAGAGACCCAGTACTTC. Its translation is CASSHGTSGGETQYF.

V and J are TRBV28 and TRBJ1-4; TRBD1 is a possible D gene (5 bases). The germline V gene encodes CDR1 MDHEN and CDR2 SYDVKM. The CDR3 extends over 14 amino acids. The ends were cut back, 3 bases at V and 6 bases at J, with 11 bases in the middle. CDR3 residues: CASSFSGADEKLFF. The DNA of the CDR3 is TGTGCCAGCAGTTTTTCTGGGGCAGATGAAAAACTGTTTTTT.

This chain links TRBV6-2 or TRBV6-3 with TRBJ2-5, with a possible D match to TRBD2 (6 bases). V was pared by 6 bases and J by 5 bases, with 13 bases between. Germline loops: CDR1 MNHEY, CDR2 SVGEGT. The CDR3 is 13 residues long. CDR3 in DNA: TGTGCCAGCAGCACGACTAGTCGCGAGACCCAGTACTTC. Protein: CASSTTSRETQYF.

The chain uses TRBV9 and TRBJ2-1; 12 bases map to TRBD2. V trimming: 4 bases; J trimming: 7 bases; junction bases outside the gene matches: 6. Germline V lookup: CDR1 SGDLS, CDR2 YYNGEE. CDR3 length: 15 amino acids. The CDR3, as DNA: TGTGCCAGCAGCCCTAGCGGGGGGGCCGAAAATGAGCAGTTCTTC. It translates to CASSPSGGAENEQFF.

CDR3 amino acids: CASSEAGATGGFLGDTQYF. Here the CDR3 DNA reads TGTGCCAGCAGTGAAGCGGGGGCGACAGGGGGCTTTTTGGGAGATACGCAGTATTTT. The chain has TRBV6-1 and TRBJ2-3; TRBD1 agrees at 10 bases. In germline, CDR1 is MNHNS, CDR2 SASEGT. After removal of 0 bases from V and 5 bases from J, the junction contained 14 bases not matched to a gene. The CDR3 runs 19 residues.

The V call is TRBV7-9, the J call TRBJ1-4, with 7 nucleotides matching TRBD1. Germline V gene sequence: CDR1 SEHNR, CDR2 FQNEAQ (reference sequence). This CDR3 is built from 12 residues. V was clipped by 6 bases and J by 8 bases; unmatched bases: 3. The CDR3 bases are TGTGCCAGCAGAGCAGGGGGGGAAAAACTGTTTTTT. It codes for CASRAGGEKLFF.

The CDR3, as DNA: TGCGCCAGCAGCTCATCAGGGTACACCGGGGAGCTGTTTTTT. It codes for CASSSSGYTGELFF. The chain has TRBV5-1 and TRBJ2-2, with a possible D match to TRBD1 (5 bases). The CDR3 spans 14 residues. Germline V gene sequence: CDR1 SGHRS, CDR2 YFSETQ. V dropped 3 bases and J dropped 3 bases, with 9 bases sitting between them.

The CDR3 spells CASSPQENTGELFF. For the CDR3, the DNA is TGCGCCAGCAGCCCCCAGGAGAACACCGGGGAGCTGTTTTTT. The rearrangement uses TRBV5-1 and TRBJ2-2; D not resolved. Germline V gene data show CDR1 as SGHRS and CDR2 as YFSETQ. The V end was cut by 4 bases, the J end by 1 base, with 8 bases between. CDR3 size: 14 residues.

The chain employs TRBV10-3 and TRBJ1-2; 7 nucleotides align to TRBD1. With 10 bases clipped from V and 3 bases from J, the junction kept 5 bases outside the gene matches. CDR1 and CDR2 from the germline V gene are ENHRY and SYGVKD. CDR3 length equals 12 residues. CDR3 protein: CATTGTDYGYTF. The CDR3 DNA reads TGTGCCACGACCGGGACAGACTATGGCTACACCTTC.

The rearrangement links TRBV9 to TRBJ1-2; 8 nucleotides align to TRBD1. The CDR3 length is 16 residues. Trimming at V came to 2 bases and at J to 7 bases, leaving 13 bases not matched to a gene. Germline V gives CDR1 SGDLS, CDR2 YYNGEE. In DNA form, the CDR3 reads TGTGCCAGCAGCGTGGGATTGGGGCAGGGGGCGGGTGGCTACACCTTC. Translation gives CASSVGLGQGAGGYTF.